Presented here are 7 T cell receptor beta chains from one specimen sequenced in a study of blood T cells in healthy people across ages. Next came a second PCR, run for about 6 to 12 cycles, which used a sample-barcoded 5' primer along with a J-beta primer mix. From the 5' RACE reads, TCRdb called clonotypes with MiXCR, one entry per CDR3 protein. The top ten hold about 20% of the sample, which has roughly 800,000 distinct CDR3 sequences, more than 45% seen once. The specimen was blood. These TCRs come from a man younger than 45 in good health.

The V call is TRBV5-4, the J call TRBJ2-1; D may correspond to TRBD1 or TRBD2 (5 bases each). The CDR3 runs 14 residues. Germline V lookup: CDR1 SGHNT, CDR2 YYREEE (reference sequence). V was cut by 5 bases and J by 9 bases, with 18 bases left in between. The CDR3 loop reads CASRIRTGGSEQFF. DNA of the CDR3: TGTGCCAGCAGAATAAGGACTGGGGGTTCTGAGCAGTTCTTC.

Ten or more counts support this clonotype. The rearrangement links TRBV3-1 to TRBJ2-5, with D tentatively TRBD1 (5 bases). Trimming cost V 6 bases and J 9 bases, with 17 bases left between them. This CDR3 has 13 amino acids. Per the germline V gene, CDR1 is LGHDT and CDR2 is YNNKEL (reference sequence). CDR3 coding DNA: TGTGCCAGCAGTCGACAGTTCGAGATGGCCCAGTACTTC. This sequence encodes CASSRQFEMAQYF.

This CDR3 reads CASSLQTGYSGANVLTF. The DNA of the CDR3 is TGCGCCAGCAGCCTCCAGACAGGGTACTCTGGGGCCAACGTCCTGACTTTC. The chain has TRBV4-1 and TRBJ2-6, with TRBD1 matching 7 bases. The J segment lost 0 bases and the V segment lost 4 bases, leaving 6 bases of the junction unmatched. The CDR3 extends over 17 amino acids. Per the germline V gene, CDR1 is MGHRA and CDR2 is YSYEKL.

The V and J genes are TRBV20-1 and TRBJ2-7; 9 bases line up with TRBD1. Per the germline V gene, CDR1 is DFQATT and CDR2 is SNEGSKA (reference sequence). This CDR3 has 13 amino acids. With 4 bases clipped from V and 2 bases from J, the junction kept 3 bases outside the gene matches. The CDR3 here is CSATGQGPYEQYF. In DNA form, the CDR3 reads TGCAGTGCTACGGGACAGGGACCCTACGAGCAGTACTTC.

This chain uses TRBV4-1 with TRBJ1-2; 8 positions match TRBD1. Unmatched junction bases numbered 12, after V lost 4 bases and J lost 2 bases. The CDR3 has 17 residues. CDR1 MGHRA and CDR2 YSYEKL come from the germline V gene. CDR3 coding DNA: TGCGCCAGCAGCCGAGCACCAACAGGGACAGGAAACTATGGCTACACCTTC. The encoded protein is CASSRAPTGTGNYGYTF.

This clonotype was counted a single time. The V call is TRBV14, the J call TRBJ1-6; D not resolved. CDR1 and CDR2 from the germline V gene are SGHDN and FVKESK. The CDR3 contains 12 residues. Trimming cost V 4 bases and J 7 bases, with 5 bases left between them. The CDR3 loop is CASSRINSPLHF. CDR3 in DNA: TGTGCCAGCAGCCGAATCAATTCACCCCTCCACTTT. The whole variable domain, remainder taken from reference TRBV14 and TRBJ1-6, is EAGVTQFPSHSVIEKGQTVTLRCDPISGHDNLYWYRRVMGKEIKFLLHFVKESKQDESGMPNNRFLAERTGGTYSTLKVQPAELEDSGVYFCASSRINSPLHFGNGTRLTVT.

The chain couples TRBV7-2 to TRBJ2-1; D ambiguous. The CDR3 is made up of 15 amino acids. Trimming removed 4 bases at V and 8 bases at J, with 18 bases between. Germline V CDR1 and CDR2: SGHTA, FQGNSA. The CDR3 here is CASSSTPERGHEQFF. The CDR3 nucleotides read TGTGCCAGCAGCTCGACCCCAGAACGAGGCCATGAGCAGTTCTTC. Based on the CDR3 plus reference TRBV7-2 and TRBJ2-1, the full variable domain is GAGVSQSPSNKVTEKGKDVELRCDPISGHTALYWYRQSLGQGLEFLIYFQGNSAPDKSGLPSDRFSAERTGGSVSTLTIQRTQQEDSAVYLCASSSTPERGHEQFFGPGTRLTVL.